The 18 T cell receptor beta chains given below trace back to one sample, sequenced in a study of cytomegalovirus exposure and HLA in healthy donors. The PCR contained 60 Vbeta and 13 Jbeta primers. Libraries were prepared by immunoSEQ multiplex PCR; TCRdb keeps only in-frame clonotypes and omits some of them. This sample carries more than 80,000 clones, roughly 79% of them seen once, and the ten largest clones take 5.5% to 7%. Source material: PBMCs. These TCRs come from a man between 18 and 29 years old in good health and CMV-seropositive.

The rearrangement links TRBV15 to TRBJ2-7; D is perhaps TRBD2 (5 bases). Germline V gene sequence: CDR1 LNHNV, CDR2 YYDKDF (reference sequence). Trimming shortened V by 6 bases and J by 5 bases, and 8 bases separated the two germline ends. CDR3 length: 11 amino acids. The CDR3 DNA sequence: TGTGCCACCAGGGGAGCAAACGAGCAGTACTTC. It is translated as CATRGANEQYF.

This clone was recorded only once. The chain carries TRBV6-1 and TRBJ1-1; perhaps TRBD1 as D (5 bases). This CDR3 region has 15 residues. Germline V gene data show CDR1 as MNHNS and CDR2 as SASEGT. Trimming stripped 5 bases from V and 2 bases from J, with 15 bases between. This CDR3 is CASSTRGGRNTEAFF. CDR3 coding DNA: TGTGCCAGCAGTACCCGTGGGGGGAGAAACACTGAAGCTTTCTTT.

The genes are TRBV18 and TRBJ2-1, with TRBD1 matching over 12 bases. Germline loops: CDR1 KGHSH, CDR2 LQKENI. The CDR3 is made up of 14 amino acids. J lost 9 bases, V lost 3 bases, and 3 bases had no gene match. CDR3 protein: CASSPGQGAGEQFF. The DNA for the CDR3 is TGTGCCAGCTCACCGGGACAGGGGGCGGGTGAGCAGTTCTTC. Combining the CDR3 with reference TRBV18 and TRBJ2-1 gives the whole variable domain NAGVMQNPRHLVRRRGQEARLRCSPMKGHSHVYWYRQLPEEGLKFMVYLQKENIIDESGMPKERFSAEFPKEGPSILRIQQVVRGDSAAYFCASSPGQGAGEQFFGPGTRLTVL.

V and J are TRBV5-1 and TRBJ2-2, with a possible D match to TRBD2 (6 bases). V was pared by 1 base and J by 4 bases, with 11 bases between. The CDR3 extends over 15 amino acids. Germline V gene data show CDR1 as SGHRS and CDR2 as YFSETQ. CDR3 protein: CASSLNLASTGELFF. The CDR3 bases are TGCGCCAGCAGCTTGAACCTAGCGAGCACCGGGGAGCTGTTTTTT.

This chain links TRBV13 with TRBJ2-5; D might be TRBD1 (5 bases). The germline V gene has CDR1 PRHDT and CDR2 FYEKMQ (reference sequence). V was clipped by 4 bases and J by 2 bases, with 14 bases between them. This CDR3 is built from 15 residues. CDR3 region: CASSSPTGRQETQYF. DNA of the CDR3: TGTGCCAGCAGCTCCCCTACAGGTCGGCAAGAGACCCAGTACTTC.

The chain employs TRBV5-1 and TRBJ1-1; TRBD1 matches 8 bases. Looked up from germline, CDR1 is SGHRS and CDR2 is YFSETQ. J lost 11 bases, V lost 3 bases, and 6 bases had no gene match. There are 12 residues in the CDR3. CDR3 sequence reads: CASSSTGDRAFF. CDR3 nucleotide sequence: TGCGCCAGCAGCTCGACAGGGGACAGGGCTTTCTTT.

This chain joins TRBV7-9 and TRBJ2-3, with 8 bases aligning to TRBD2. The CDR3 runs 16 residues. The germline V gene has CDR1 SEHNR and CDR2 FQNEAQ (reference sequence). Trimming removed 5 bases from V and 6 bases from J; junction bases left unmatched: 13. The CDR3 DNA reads TGTGCCAGCAGCCCTGCCGGCGGGAGGAGTGAGGATACGCAGTATTTT. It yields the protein CASSPAGGRSEDTQYF.

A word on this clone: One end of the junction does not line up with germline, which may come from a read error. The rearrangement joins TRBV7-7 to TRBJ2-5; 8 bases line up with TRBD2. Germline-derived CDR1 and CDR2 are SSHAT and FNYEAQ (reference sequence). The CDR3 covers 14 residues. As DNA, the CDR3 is TGTGCTAGCAGCTTGTCGGGAGGGAGGGAGACCCAGTACTTC. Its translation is CASSLSGGRETQYF.

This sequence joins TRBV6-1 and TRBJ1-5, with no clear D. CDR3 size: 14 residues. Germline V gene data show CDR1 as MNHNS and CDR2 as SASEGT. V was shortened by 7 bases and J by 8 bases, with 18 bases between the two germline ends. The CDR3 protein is CASIEQSLLEPQHF. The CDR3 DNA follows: TGTGCCAGCATAGAACAGAGCCTCTTGGAGCCCCAGCATTTT.

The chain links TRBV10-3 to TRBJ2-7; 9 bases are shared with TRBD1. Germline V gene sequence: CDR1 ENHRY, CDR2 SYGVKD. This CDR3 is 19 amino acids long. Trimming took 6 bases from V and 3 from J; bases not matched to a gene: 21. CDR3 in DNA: TGTGCCATCAGACGGGGTGGGACAGGGACAGTAGACTACCTCTACGAGCAGTACTTC. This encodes CAIRRGGTGTVDYLYEQYF.

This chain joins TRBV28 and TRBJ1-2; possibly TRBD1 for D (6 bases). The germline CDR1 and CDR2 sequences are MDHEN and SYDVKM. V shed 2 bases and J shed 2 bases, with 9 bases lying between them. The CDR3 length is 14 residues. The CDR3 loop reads CASSLTGTNYGYTF. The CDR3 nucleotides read TGTGCCAGCAGTTTAACCGGGACAAACTATGGCTACACCTTC.

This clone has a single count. CDR3 amino acids: CASSLRSNQETQYF. Written as DNA, the CDR3 is TGCGCCAGCAGCCTTAGATCTAACCAAGAGACCCAGTACTTC. V gene TRBV5-1 combines with J gene TRBJ2-5; D ambiguous. V lost 4 bases to trimming and J lost 0 bases, with 10 bases between them. Germline V lookup: CDR1 SGHRS, CDR2 YFSETQ. The CDR3 is 14 amino acids.

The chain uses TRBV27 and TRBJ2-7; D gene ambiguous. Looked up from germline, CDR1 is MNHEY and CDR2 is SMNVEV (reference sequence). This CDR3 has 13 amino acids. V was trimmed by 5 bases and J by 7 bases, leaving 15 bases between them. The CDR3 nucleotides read TGTGCCAGCAGTCCTGCAATAGCTCGAGAGCAGTACTTC. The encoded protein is CASSPAIAREQYF.

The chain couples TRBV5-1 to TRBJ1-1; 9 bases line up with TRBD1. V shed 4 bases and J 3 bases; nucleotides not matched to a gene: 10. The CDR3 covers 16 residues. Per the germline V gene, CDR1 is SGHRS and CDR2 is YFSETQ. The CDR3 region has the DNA TGCGCCAGCAGCCTTGGGACAGGGAGTCGCGACACTGAAGCTTTCTTT. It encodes CASSLGTGSRDTEAFF.

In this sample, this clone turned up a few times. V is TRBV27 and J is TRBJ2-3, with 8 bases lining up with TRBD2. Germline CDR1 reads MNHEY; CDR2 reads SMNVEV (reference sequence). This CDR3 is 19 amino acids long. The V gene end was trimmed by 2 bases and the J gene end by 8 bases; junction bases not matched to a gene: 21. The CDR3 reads CASSLGPGGSGRMGVTQYF. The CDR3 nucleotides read TGTGCCAGCAGTTTAGGCCCTGGGGGGAGCGGGAGAATGGGGGTTACGCAGTATTTT.

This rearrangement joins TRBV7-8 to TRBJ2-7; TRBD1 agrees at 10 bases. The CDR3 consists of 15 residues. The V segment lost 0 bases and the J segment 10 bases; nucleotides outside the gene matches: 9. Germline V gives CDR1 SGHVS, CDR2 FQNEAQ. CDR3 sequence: CASSLAVGTGVLQYF. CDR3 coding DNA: TGTGCCAGCAGCTTAGCGGTCGGGACAGGGGTGTTACAGTACTTC. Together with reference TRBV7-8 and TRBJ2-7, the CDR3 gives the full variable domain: GAGVSQSPRYKVAKRGQDVALRCDPISGHVSLFWYQQALGQGPEFLTYFQNEAQLDKSGLPSDRFFAERPEGSVSTLKIQRTQQEDSAVYLCASSLAVGTGVLQYFGPGTRLTVT.

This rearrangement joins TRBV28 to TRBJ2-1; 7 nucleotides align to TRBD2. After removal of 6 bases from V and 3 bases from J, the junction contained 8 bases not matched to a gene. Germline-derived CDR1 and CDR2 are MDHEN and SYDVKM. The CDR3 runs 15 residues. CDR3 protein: CASRPRAGVYNEQFF. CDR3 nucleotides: TGTGCCAGCAGACCCCGGGCGGGAGTCTACAATGAGCAGTTCTTC.

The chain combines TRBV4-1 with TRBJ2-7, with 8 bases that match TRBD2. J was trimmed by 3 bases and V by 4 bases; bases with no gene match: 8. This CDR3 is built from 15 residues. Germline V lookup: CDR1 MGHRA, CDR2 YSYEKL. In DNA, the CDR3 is TGCGCCAGCAGCCTTGTAGGACTAGCCCGCTACGAGCAGTACTTC. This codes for CASSLVGLARYEQYF.